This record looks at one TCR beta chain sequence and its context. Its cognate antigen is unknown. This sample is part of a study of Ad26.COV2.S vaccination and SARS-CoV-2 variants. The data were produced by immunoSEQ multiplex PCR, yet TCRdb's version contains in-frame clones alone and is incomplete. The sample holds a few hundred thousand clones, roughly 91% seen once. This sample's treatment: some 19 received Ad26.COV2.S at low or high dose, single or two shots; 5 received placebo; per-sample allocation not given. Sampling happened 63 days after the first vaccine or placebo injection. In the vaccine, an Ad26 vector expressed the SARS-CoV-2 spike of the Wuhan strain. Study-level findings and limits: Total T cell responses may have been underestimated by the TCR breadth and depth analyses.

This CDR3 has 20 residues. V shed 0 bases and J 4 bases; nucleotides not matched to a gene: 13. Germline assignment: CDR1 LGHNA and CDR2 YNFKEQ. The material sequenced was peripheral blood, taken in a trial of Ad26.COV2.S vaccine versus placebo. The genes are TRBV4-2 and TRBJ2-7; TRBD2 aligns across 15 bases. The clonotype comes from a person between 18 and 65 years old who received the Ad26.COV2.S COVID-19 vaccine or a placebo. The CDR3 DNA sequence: TGTGCCAGCAGCCAAGACCCGAGCAGGGGACTAGCGGGAGGTGAATACGAGCAGTACTTC. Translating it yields CASSQDPSRGLAGGEYEQYF.